A single sample gave rise to the 14 T cell receptor beta chains below, sequenced in a study of control samples from healthy donors and cancer patients. Assay used: immunoSEQ multiplex PCR; TCRdb lists only in-frame clones, some missing. The sample gives around 41,000 clones, about 83% of which show up once; 20% to 25% is in the top ten. Input material: PBMCs. The origin of the receptors is a woman aged 55 to 70 with lung cancer.

This chain uses TRBV5-5 with TRBJ2-7, with D unclear. The CDR3 is 15 amino acids. The V end was cut by 4 bases, the J end by 0 bases, with 14 bases between. The germline CDR1 and CDR2 sequences are SGHKS and YYEKEE (reference sequence). The CDR3 sequence is CASSTGFDGSYEQYF. The CDR3 coding sequence is TGTGCCAGCAGCACCGGCTTCGACGGCTCCTACGAGCAGTACTTC.

This chain links TRBV2 with TRBJ2-1; 8 bases map to TRBD1. The CDR3 loop spans 15 amino acids. The V gene end was trimmed by 6 bases and the J gene end by 2 bases; junction bases not matched to a gene: 6. Germline loops: CDR1 SNHLY, CDR2 FYNNEI. The CDR3 sequence: CASRGDRGPYNEQFF. The CDR3 nucleotides read TGTGCCAGCAGGGGTGACAGGGGCCCCTACAATGAGCAGTTCTTC.

For the CDR3, the DNA is TGTGCCAGCAGCTTGAGGGGGTTAGCCAAAAACATTCAGTACTTC. This encodes CASSLRGLAKNIQYF. The chain recombines TRBV5-4 with TRBJ2-4; a possible D gene is TRBD1 (6 bases). The germline V and J ends were trimmed by 1 base and 0 bases, with 8 bases remaining between them. The CDR3 sequence is 15 residues long. Germline V lookup: CDR1 SGHNT, CDR2 YYREEE (reference sequence). Full variable domain (remainder filled in from reference TRBV5-4 and TRBJ2-4): ETGVTQSPTHLIKTRGQQVTLRCSSQSGHNTVSWYQQALGQGPQFIFQYYREEENGRGNFPPRFSGLQFPNYSSELNVNALELDDSALYLCASSLRGLAKNIQYFGAGTRLSVL.

The rearrangement links TRBV6-6 to TRBJ2-1; no clear D gene. Deletions cut 2 bases from V and 9 bases from J, with 2 bases between. Germline V lookup: CDR1 MNHNY, CDR2 SVGAGI (reference sequence). The CDR3 has 10 residues. The CDR3, as DNA: TGTGCCAGCAGTTACGGTGAGCAGTTCTTC. It encodes CASSYGEQFF.

CDR3 region: CASSSQGQGGEAFF. In nucleotides, the CDR3 is TGTGCCAGCAGCTCCCAGGGACAGGGCGGTGAAGCTTTCTTT. The J gene is TRBJ1-1, the V gene TRBV11-1, with 9 bases identical to TRBD1. The CDR3 sequence is 14 residues long. Losses at the gene ends were 4 bases for V and 7 bases for J; bases not matched to a gene: 7. Germline V gene data show CDR1 as SGHAT and CDR2 as FQDESV (reference sequence).

This chain connects TRBV7-7 to TRBJ2-5; tentative D call: TRBD1 (6 bases). This CDR3 is built from 13 residues. The V end lost 5 bases, the J end lost 5 bases, and 12 bases lay between the germline ends. Germline CDR1 is SSHAT and CDR2 is FNYEAQ (reference sequence). Here the CDR3 DNA reads TGTGCCAGCAGCCCCGACAGGAGGGAGACCCAGTACTTC. It translates to CASSPDRRETQYF.

The chain carries TRBV27 and TRBJ2-5, with 7 bases aligning to TRBD1. Germline values: CDR1 MNHEY, CDR2 SMNVEV (reference sequence). V shed 4 bases and J 0 bases; nucleotides not matched to a gene: 5. The CDR3 runs 15 residues. As DNA, the CDR3 is TGTGCCAGCAGTTCCTCCGGGACAGACCAAGAGACCCAGTACTTC. This codes for CASSSSGTDQETQYF.

CDR3 region: CASSVGLAGPPAYEQYF. For the CDR3, the DNA is TGTGCCAGCAGCGTCGGACTAGCGGGTCCTCCTGCCTACGAGCAGTACTTC. The chain links TRBV9 to TRBJ2-7; TRBD2 matches 11 bases. V was clipped by 2 bases and J by 2 bases; unmatched bases: 9. CDR1 and CDR2 from the germline V gene are SGDLS and YYNGEE. The CDR3 has 17 amino acids.

The rearrangement uses TRBV9 and TRBJ1-1; no clear D. In germline, CDR1 is SGDLS, CDR2 YYNGEE. The CDR3 spans 13 residues. The V and J ends lost 3 bases and 3 bases respectively, with 9 bases between them. CDR3 nucleotide sequence: TGTGCCAGCAGCGGGGCGGGGTACACTGAAGCTTTCTTT. Encoded protein: CASSGAGYTEAFF.

In this sample, this clone turned up a few times. This sequence joins TRBV6-5 and TRBJ2-2; D remains ambiguous. The CDR3 is made up of 14 amino acids. Germline V gene data show CDR1 as MNHEY and CDR2 as SVGAGI. Between the trimmed V and J ends, which lost 8 bases and 5 bases, there was a span of 15 bases. Here the CDR3 reads CASSASPRTGELFF. The DNA of the CDR3 is TGTGCCAGCTCGGCGAGCCCGAGAACCGGGGAGCTGTTTTTT.

The chain couples TRBV3-1 (or the pseudogene TRBV3-2) to TRBJ1-2, with 8 nucleotides matching TRBD1. V trimming: 4 bases; J trimming: 7 bases; junction bases outside the gene matches: 5. This CDR3 region has 13 residues. Per the germline V gene, CDR1 is LGHDT and CDR2 is YNNKEL (reference sequence). This chain's CDR3 is CASSPQGDAGYTF. For the CDR3, the DNA is TGTGCCAGCAGCCCACAGGGGGACGCTGGCTACACCTTC.

This clone has only one observation. For the CDR3, the DNA is TGTGCCACCAGCAGAGATATTGGTCGAATCCTAAAAGGAAACACCATATATTTT. This gives the protein CATSRDIGRILKGNTIYF. The chain employs TRBV15 and TRBJ1-3; D is uncertain. CDR1 is LNHNV and CDR2 is YYDKDF in the germline V gene (reference sequence). Trimming removed 0 bases at V and 4 bases at J, with 19 bases between. This CDR3 spans 18 amino acids.

The chain recombines TRBV2 with TRBJ2-5, with D tentatively TRBD1 (6 bases). The CDR3 totals 13 residues. CDR1 and CDR2 from the germline V gene are SNHLY and FYNNEI. Trimming took off 5 bases at V and 5 bases at J, with 12 bases between the two ends. In nucleotides, the CDR3 is TGTGCCAGCAGTAGACAGGTTGTCGAGACCCAGTACTTC. Its protein product is CASSRQVVETQYF.

The V gene is TRBV19, the J gene TRBJ2-5, with no clear D. This CDR3 has 13 residues. V was cut by 7 bases and J by 5 bases, with 14 bases left in between. From germline, CDR1 is LNHDA and CDR2 SQIVND (reference sequence). The CDR3 loop reads CASTNDLAETQYF. CDR3 coding DNA: TGTGCCAGTACGAACGATCTCGCGGAGACCCAGTACTTC.